What follows are 11 T cell receptor beta chains derived from one specimen sequenced in a study of T cells in Graves' hyperthyroidism and ophthalmopathy. The source material, RNA transcripts, was used to amplify TCR beta CDR3 regions. TCR CDR3 regions were first amplified by RT-PCR with HTBI primers. TCRdb passed the multiplex PCR reads through MiXCR, listing each CDR3 protein once. The table has some 690,000 distinct CDR3 sequences, roughly 17% seen once. Sequencing was performed on blood. The origin of the receptors is a man between 45 and 60 years old with Graves' hyperthyroidism.

This chain uses TRBV7-2 with TRBJ2-7; TRBD2 matches 13 bases. This CDR3 contains 15 residues. Germline CDR1 is SGHTA and CDR2 is FQGNSA. V was pared by 6 bases and J by 6 bases, with 8 bases of the junction left unmatched. The CDR3 coding sequence is TGTGCCAGCAGTTGGGGGACTAGCGGGAATCGCGAGCAGTACTTC. Its protein is CASSWGTSGNREQYF.

This clonotype was observed a few times. The genes are TRBV19 and TRBJ2-3; the D call may be TRBD1 or TRBD2 (6 bases each). CDR3 size: 14 residues. Trimming pared 6 bases from V and 2 bases from J, leaving 12 bases between. Germline CDR1 is LNHDA and CDR2 is SQIVND (reference sequence). CDR3 nucleotide sequence: TGTGCCAGTAGGGAGGGGGTGAACACAGATACGCAGTATTTT. It yields the protein CASREGVNTDTQYF.

This chain joins TRBV20-1 and TRBJ2-1; D may correspond to TRBD1 or TRBD2 (6 bases each). The CDR3 loop spans 15 amino acids. With 0 bases removed from V and 9 bases from J, the gap between germline ends came to 18 bases. Germline values: CDR1 DFQATT, CDR2 SNEGSKA (reference sequence). The CDR3 nucleotides are TGCAGTGCTAGAGACTCGGCTAGGGGGGAGCGTGAGCAGTTCTTC. Encoded protein: CSARDSARGEREQFF.

Concerning this clonotype itself: Just one base apart from a much larger clone, this may be a read error. The CDR3 DNA reads TGTGCCACCAGCAGGACAAGGACAGGGTGGTCCAACGAGCAGTACTTC. It is translated as CATSRTRTGWSNEQYF. This sequence joins TRBV15 and TRBJ2-7; 8 bases fit TRBD1. Germline V gene lookup returns CDR1 LNHNV and CDR2 YYDKDF (reference sequence). This CDR3 spans 16 amino acids. Germline trimming cut 3 bases from V and 5 bases from J; bases unmatched to any gene: 12.

Points on this clonotype: A read error may explain this, as a much larger clone is one base away. This chain uses TRBV3-1 with TRBJ1-2; maybe TRBD1 (6 bases). Germline values: CDR1 LGHDT, CDR2 YNNKEL (reference sequence). This CDR3 comprises 14 residues. The CDR3 region is CAISQVTGTTGYTF. The DNA for the CDR3 is TGTGCCATCAGCCAAGTGACAGGTACGACTGGCTACACCTTC.

This clonotype was counted many times. The chain uses TRBV11-2 and TRBJ1-2; TRBD1 agrees at 10 bases. Looked up from germline, CDR1 is SGHAT and CDR2 is FQNNGV. The ends lost 5 bases at V and 4 bases at J; junction bases unmatched: 7. The CDR3 runs to 15 residues. The CDR3 nucleotides are TGTGCCAGCAGCCGCGACAGGGGGCAAAGCTATGGCTACACCTTC. It encodes CASSRDRGQSYGYTF.

This clonotype occurred a few times. J is TRBJ1-4 and V is TRBV24-1; D unresolved. CDR1 is KGHDR, CDR2 SFDVKD, per germline. Trimming took off 4 bases at V and 10 bases at J, with 18 bases between the two ends. This CDR3 contains 15 residues. CDR3: CATSEAGPQRGKLFF. The CDR3 DNA reads TGTGCCACCAGTGAGGCCGGGCCCCAGAGAGGAAAACTGTTTTTT.

The sample holds many counts of this clonotype. This rearrangement joins TRBV3-1 to TRBJ2-7; D uncertain. With 1 base removed from V and 5 bases from J, the gap between germline ends came to 6 bases. CDR3 length: 12 residues. Germline CDR1 LGHDT, CDR2 YNNKEL (reference sequence). For the CDR3, the DNA is TGTGCCAGCAGCCAAGTTATCCACGAGCAGTACTTC. It specifies CASSQVIHEQYF.

This clonotype was counted at least ten times. The V and J genes are TRBV2 and TRBJ1-5; D unclear. Germline CDR1 reads SNHLY; CDR2 reads FYNNEI. V lost 6 bases to trimming and J lost 2 bases, with 11 bases between them. The CDR3 sequence is 14 residues long. CDR3 residues: CASSGSTGNQPQHF. Here the CDR3 DNA reads TGTGCCAGCAGCGGAAGTACAGGCAATCAGCCCCAGCATTTT.

In this sample, this clonotype turned up many times. This chain uses TRBV18 with TRBJ1-3; D not certain. CDR3 size: 13 residues. Germline CDR1 reads KGHSH; CDR2 reads LQKENI. V was trimmed by 2 bases and J by 4 bases, leaving 6 bases between them. The CDR3 DNA follows: TGTGCCAGCTCACCAGGCAACGGAAACACCATATATTTT. It codes for CASSPGNGNTIYF.

Ten or more counts support this clonotype. The chain has TRBV3-1 and TRBJ1-1; unclear D gene. V lost 0 bases and J lost 11, with 10 bases in between. The CDR3 is 12 amino acids. Germline loops: CDR1 LGHDT, CDR2 YNNKEL (reference sequence). The CDR3 here is CASSQEDRSAFF. The CDR3 DNA reads TGTGCCAGCAGCCAAGAAGACCGGTCGGCTTTCTTT.